This paragraph covers one T cell receptor (beta chain) sequence. The sample belongs to a study of blood T cell repertoires in COVID-19. Study information: From T cells, B-cell-depleted T cells, or PBMCs came the material, which was cDNA or gDNA.

The trim removed 2 bases at V and 2 bases at J, leaving 4 bases unmatched. The CDR3 runs to 14 residues. The germline CDR1 and CDR2 sequences are GTSNPN and SVGIG (reference sequence). The method was immunoSEQ multiplex PCR; TCRdb's version includes in-frame clones alone and lacks a portion of them. The table includes about 480,000 clones, 89% detected once. Seattle's cohort entered during active infection and was followed longitudinally. The chain links TRBV30 to TRBJ2-5; TRBD1 matches at 8 bases. The clonotype originates from a young man with COVID-19, enrolled during active disease. The sequenced sample was peripheral blood. The CDR3 reads CAWSHGQGQETQYF. CDR3 coding DNA: TGTGCCTGGAGTCATGGACAGGGTCAAGAGACCCAGTACTTC.